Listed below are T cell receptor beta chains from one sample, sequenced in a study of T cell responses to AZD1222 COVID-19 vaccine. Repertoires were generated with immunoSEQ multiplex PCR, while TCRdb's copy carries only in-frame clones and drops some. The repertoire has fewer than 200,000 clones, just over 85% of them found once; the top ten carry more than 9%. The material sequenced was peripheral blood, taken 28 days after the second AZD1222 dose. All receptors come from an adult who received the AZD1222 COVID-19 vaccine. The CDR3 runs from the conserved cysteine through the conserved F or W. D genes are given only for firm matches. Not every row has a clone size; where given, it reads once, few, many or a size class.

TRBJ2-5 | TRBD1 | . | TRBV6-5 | CASSRDREETQYF | TGTGCCAGCAGCCGGGACAGAGAAGAGACCCAGTACTTC
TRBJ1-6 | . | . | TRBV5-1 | CASSSGQYNSPLHF | TGCGCCAGCAGCTCTGGACAGTATAATTCACCCCTCCACTTT
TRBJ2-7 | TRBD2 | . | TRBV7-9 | CASSRGGGRGSYEQYF | TGTGCCAGCAGCCGCGGCGGGGGTCGGGGCTCCTACGAGCAGTACTTC
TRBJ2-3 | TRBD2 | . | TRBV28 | CASSGLAGYTDTQYF | TGTGCCAGCAGCGGACTAGCGGGGTACACAGATACGCAGTATTTT
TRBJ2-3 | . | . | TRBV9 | CASSEQGGSTDTQYF | TGTGCCAGCAGCGAACAGGGGGGGAGCACAGATACGCAGTATTTT
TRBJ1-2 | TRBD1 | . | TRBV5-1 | CASSLQPGQGQYGYTF | TGCGCCAGCAGCTTGCAACCCGGACAGGGCCAGTATGGCTACACCTTC
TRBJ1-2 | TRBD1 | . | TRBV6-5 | CASRTGGNYGYTF | TGTGCCAGCCGGACAGGGGGCAACTATGGCTACACCTTC
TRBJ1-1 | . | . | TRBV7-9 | CASSLETQITEAFF | TGTGCCAGCAGCTTAGAGACTCAAATCACTGAAGCTTTCTTT
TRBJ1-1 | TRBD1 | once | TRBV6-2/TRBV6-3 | CASSQDRDTEAFF | TGTGCCAGCAGTCAGGACAGGGATACTGAAGCTTTCTTT
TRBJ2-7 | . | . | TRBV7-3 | CASSLMGTGSYEQYF | TGTGCCAGCAGCTTAATGGGGACGGGCTCCTACGAGCAGTACTTC
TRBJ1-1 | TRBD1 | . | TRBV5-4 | CASSRETGLNTEAFF | TGTGCCAGCAGCCGGGAGACAGGGTTGAACACTGAAGCTTTCTTT
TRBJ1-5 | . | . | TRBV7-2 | CASSPGLPRQPQHF | TGTGCCAGCAGCCCGGGACTCCCGAGGCAGCCCCAGCATTTT
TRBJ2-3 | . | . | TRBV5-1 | CASSLGGLSTDTQYF | TGCGCCAGCAGCTTGGGAGGGCTATCCACAGATACGCAGTATTTT
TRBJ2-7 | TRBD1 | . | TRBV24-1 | CATSDATGGMAYEQYF | TGTGCCACCAGTGATGCCACAGGGGGAATGGCCTACGAGCAGTACTTC
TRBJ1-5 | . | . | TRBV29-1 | CSAGEDSQPQHF | TGCAGCGCTGGAGAGGACTCTCAGCCCCAGCATTTT
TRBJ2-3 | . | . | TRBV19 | CASRTDTDTQYF | TGTGCCAGTAGGACGGATACAGATACGCAGTATTTT
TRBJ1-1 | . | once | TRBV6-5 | CASSQGGGDTEAFF | TGTGCCAGCAGCCAAGGGGGAGGGGACACTGAAGCTTTCTTT
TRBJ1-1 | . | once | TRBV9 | CASSAAGGARNTEAFF | TGTGCCAGCAGCGCAGCGGGGGGGGCCAGAAACACTGAAGCTTTCTTT
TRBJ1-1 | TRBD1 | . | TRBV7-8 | CASSSTGANTEAFF | TGTGCCAGCAGCTCGACAGGGGCGAACACTGAAGCTTTCTTT
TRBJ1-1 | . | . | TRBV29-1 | CSGSELNTEAFF | TGCAGCGGCTCGGAACTGAACACTGAAGCTTTCTTT
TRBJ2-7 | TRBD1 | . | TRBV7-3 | CAHRGRTVHEQYF | TGTGCCCACAGGGGCCGAACAGTCCACGAGCAGTACTTC
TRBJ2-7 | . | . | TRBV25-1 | CATGWENYEQYF | TGTGCCACTGGGTGGGAAAATTACGAGCAGTACTTC
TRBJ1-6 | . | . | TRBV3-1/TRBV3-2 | CASRFRGENSPLHF | TGTGCCAGCAGGTTCCGCGGGGAGAATTCACCCCTCCACTTT
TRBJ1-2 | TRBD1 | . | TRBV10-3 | CAINPGQGFYGYTF | TGTGCCATCAATCCGGGACAGGGCTTCTATGGCTACACCTTC
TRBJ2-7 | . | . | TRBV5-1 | CASSLLFGPYEQYF | TGCGCCAGCAGCTTGTTATTTGGCCCCTACGAGCAGTACTTC
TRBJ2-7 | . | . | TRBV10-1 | CASSPGSGQYF | TGCGCCAGCAGCCCCGGTTCGGGGCAGTACTTC
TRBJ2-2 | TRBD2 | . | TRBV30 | CAWHPGTSDTGELFF | TGTGCCTGGCATCCCGGGACTAGCGACACCGGGGAGCTGTTTTTT
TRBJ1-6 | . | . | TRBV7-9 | CASSLGGANSPLHF | TGTGCCAGCAGCTTAGGGGGGGCTAATTCACCCCTCCACTTT
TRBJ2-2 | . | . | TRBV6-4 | CASSEEGGTGELFF | TGTGCCAGCAGTGAGGAGGGCGGCACCGGGGAGCTGTTTTTT
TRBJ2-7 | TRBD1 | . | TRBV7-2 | CASSFSSGQGVYEQYF | TGTGCCAGCAGCTTTTCCTCGGGACAGGGGGTCTACGAGCAGTACTTC
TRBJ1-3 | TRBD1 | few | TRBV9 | CASSVGDRGTVGNTIYF | TGTGCCAGCAGCGTAGGGGACAGGGGGACCGTCGGAAACACCATATATTTT
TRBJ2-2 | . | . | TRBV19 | CASSIDTQTGELFF | TGTGCCAGTAGTATAGATACCCAAACCGGGGAGCTGTTTTTT
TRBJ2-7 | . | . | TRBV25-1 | CASSAGARSYEQYF | TGTGCCAGCAGTGCGGGGGCACGCTCCTACGAGCAGTACTTC
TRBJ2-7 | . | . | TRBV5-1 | CASSEAPRDTKSSYEQYF | TGCGCCAGCAGCGAAGCCCCCCGGGACACTAAGAGCTCCTACGAGCAGTACTTC
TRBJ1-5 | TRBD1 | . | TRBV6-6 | CASSTGDQPQHF | TGTGCCAGCTCGACAGGGGATCAGCCCCAGCATTTT
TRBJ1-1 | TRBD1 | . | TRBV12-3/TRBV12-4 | CASSLRRGRGAFF | TGTGCCAGCAGTTTAAGAAGGGGGCGCGGAGCTTTCTTT
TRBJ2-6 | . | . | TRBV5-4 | CASSSSFSGANVLTF | TGTGCCAGCAGCTCTTCTTTCTCTGGGGCCAACGTCCTGACTTTC
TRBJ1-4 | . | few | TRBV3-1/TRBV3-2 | CASSQVPGSNEKLFF | TGTGCCAGCAGCCAAGTCCCGGGGTCCAATGAAAAACTGTTTTTT
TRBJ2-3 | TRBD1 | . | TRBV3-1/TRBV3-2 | CASSQRQGADTQYF | TGTGCCAGCAGCCAGAGACAGGGAGCAGATACGCAGTATTTT
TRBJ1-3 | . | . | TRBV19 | CASSPRDSGRGNTIYF | TGTGCCAGTAGTCCTCGGGACTCGGGGAGAGGAAACACCATATATTTT
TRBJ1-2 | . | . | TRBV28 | CASTRSARGYTF | TGTGCCAGCACCCGGTCGGCGCGGGGCTACACCTTC
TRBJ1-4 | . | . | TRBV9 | CASSVDNSRGEKLFF | TGTGCCAGCAGCGTAGATAACTCAAGGGGTGAAAAACTGTTTTTT
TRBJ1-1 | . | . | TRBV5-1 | CASSWGGVNTEAFF | TGCGCCAGCAGCTGGGGAGGGGTGAACACTGAAGCTTTCTTT
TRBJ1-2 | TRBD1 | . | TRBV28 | CASSPGDRRFYGYTF | TGTGCCAGCAGCCCCGGGGACAGGAGATTTTATGGCTACACCTTC
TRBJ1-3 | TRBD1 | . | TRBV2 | CASGQTGNGNTIYF | TGTGCCAGCGGCCAGACAGGGAATGGAAACACCATATATTTT
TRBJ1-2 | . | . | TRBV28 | CASSLSGVEGEGYTF | TGTGCCAGCAGTTTATCTGGCGTGGAGGGAGAGGGCTACACCTTC
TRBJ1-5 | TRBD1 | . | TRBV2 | CASVLDRGRHQPQHF | TGTGCCAGCGTATTGGACAGGGGGCGTCATCAGCCCCAGCATTTT
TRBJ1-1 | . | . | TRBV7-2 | CASSLALSGEAFF | TGTGCCAGCAGCTTAGCTCTATCGGGTGAAGCTTTCTTT
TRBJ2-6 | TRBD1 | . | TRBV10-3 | CAISLTGQGANVLTF | TGTGCCATCAGCCTGACAGGGCAAGGGGCCAACGTCCTGACTTTC
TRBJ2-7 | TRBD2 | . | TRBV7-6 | CASSGSGGGFYEQYF | TGTGCCAGCAGCGGTTCTGGCGGGGGGTTCTACGAGCAGTACTTC
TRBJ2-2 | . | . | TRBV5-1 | CASSLALGTGELFF | TGCGCCAGCAGCTTGGCCCTGGGAACCGGGGAGCTGTTTTTT
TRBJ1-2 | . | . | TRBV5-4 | CASSPSEAYYGYTF | TGTGCCAGCAGCCCCTCGGAGGCCTACTATGGCTACACCTTC
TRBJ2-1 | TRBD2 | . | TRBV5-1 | CASSLALAGGRNNEQFF | TGCGCCAGCAGCTTGGCCTTAGCGGGGGGCAGGAACAATGAGCAGTTCTTC
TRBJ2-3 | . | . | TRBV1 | CTSSQDGLSGAGGVTDTQYF | TGCACCAGCAGCCAAGACGGGTTGAGCGGGGCGGGGGGTGTTACAGATACGCAGTATTTT
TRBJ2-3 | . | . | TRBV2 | CASSEAPPGTQYF | TGTGCCAGCAGTGAAGCCCCCCCCGGTACGCAGTATTTT
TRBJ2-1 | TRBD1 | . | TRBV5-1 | CASSLQGQGGQSSYNEQFF | TGCGCCAGCAGCTTGCAAGGACAGGGGGGACAGTCCTCCTACAATGAGCAGTTCTTC
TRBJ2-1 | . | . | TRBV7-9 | CASSLFSSEQFF | TGTGCCAGCAGTCTTTTCAGTAGTGAGCAGTTCTTC